What follows are 6 T cell receptor beta chains derived from one specimen sequenced in a study of CD8 T cells in Susac syndrome. It was with random hexamers that 0.5 to 1 ug RNA was reverse transcribed. MiXCR, run by TCRdb on the immunoSEQ multiplex PCR reads, gives a single entry per CDR3 protein. The data show roughly 150,000 distinct CDR3 sequences, 92% seen once. The source material was CD4+ T cells from PBMCs. All receptors come from a human donor in good health.

J is TRBJ2-1 and V is TRBV7-2; 10 bases match TRBD1. The V and J ends lost 0 bases and 4 bases, in that order; junction bases with no gene match: 6. Germline loops: CDR1 SGHTA, CDR2 FQGNSA. The CDR3 is 17 amino acids. CDR3 protein: CASSLADRGRRYNEQFF. The DNA of the CDR3 is TGTGCCAGCAGCTTAGCCGACAGGGGGCGACGGTACAATGAGCAGTTCTTC.

This clonotype turned up a few times. The junction shows a germline mismatch at one end, possibly a read error. V and J are TRBV10-3 and TRBJ2-7; TRBD1 matches at 9 bases. CDR3 length: 15 amino acids. CDR1 is ENHRY and CDR2 is SYGVKD in the germline V gene. The CDR3, as DNA: TGTGCCATCAGCGCCTCGGGACAGGGTGAGTCCGAGCAGTATTTC. Translated, it gives CAISASGQGESEQYF.

The rearrangement links TRBV9 to TRBJ2-1, with D possibly matching TRBD2 (5 bases). Germline values: CDR1 SGDLS, CDR2 YYNGEE. V lost 0 bases and J lost 8, with 6 bases in between. The CDR3 runs 12 residues. The CDR3 DNA sequence: TGTGCCAGCAGCGTAGACGGGGATGAGCAGTTCTTC. Translation gives CASSVDGDEQFF.

V usage is TRBV19 and J usage is TRBJ1-5, with 8 bases lining up with TRBD1. This CDR3 is 13 amino acids long. Per the germline V gene, CDR1 is LNHDA and CDR2 is SQIVND (reference sequence). Trimming at V came to 5 bases and at J to 5 bases, leaving 2 bases not matched to a gene. The CDR3: CASSGTGYQPQHF. The CDR3 region has the DNA TGTGCCAGTAGTGGGACAGGTTATCAGCCCCAGCATTTT.

The CDR3 DNA follows: TGTGCCACCTCAAGACTAGCGGGGGATTACAATGAGCAGTTCTTC. Translating gives CATSRLAGDYNEQFF. The rearrangement joins TRBV15 to TRBJ2-1; 12 bases are shared with TRBD2. Germline loops: CDR1 LNHNV, CDR2 YYDKDF (reference sequence). V lost 8 bases and J lost 4; bases outside the gene matches: 6. This CDR3 contains 15 residues.

This chain links TRBV7-2 with TRBJ2-1; TRBD2 agrees at 7 bases. CDR3 length: 15 residues. Germline assignment: CDR1 SGHTA and CDR2 FQGNSA. Germline trimming cut 2 bases from V and 4 bases from J; bases unmatched to any gene: 5. CDR3 bases: TGTGCCAGCAGCTTACAGCGGGGAGTTTACAATGAGCAGTTCTTC. Protein sequence: CASSLQRGVYNEQFF.